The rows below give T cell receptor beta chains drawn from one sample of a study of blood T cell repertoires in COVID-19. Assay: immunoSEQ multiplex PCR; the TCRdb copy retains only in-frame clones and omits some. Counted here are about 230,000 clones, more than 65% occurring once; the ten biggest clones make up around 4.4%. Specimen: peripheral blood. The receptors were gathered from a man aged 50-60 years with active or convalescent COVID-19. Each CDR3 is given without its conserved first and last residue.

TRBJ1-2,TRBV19,ASSGRDSHT
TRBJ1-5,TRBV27,ASSSLDRAGQPQH
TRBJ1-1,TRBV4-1,ASSQDQFGGVMGTEAF
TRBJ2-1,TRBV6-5,ASSPTGGAYNEQF
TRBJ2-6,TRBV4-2,ASSRYRDSSSGANVLT
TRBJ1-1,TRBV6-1,ASSEAFGGGAF
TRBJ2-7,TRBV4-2,ASSQDGNRGEQY
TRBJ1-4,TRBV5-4,ASSLFPQGSGKLF
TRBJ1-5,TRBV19,ASSPTGVINQPQH
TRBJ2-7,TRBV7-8,ASSLAPRSYEQY
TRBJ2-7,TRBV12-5,ASGLVLLQGLGEQY
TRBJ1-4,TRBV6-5,ASSYFGGRVELF
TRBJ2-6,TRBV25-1,ASSPLPTGGTGANVLT
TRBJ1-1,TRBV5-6,ASSSRTGLNEAF
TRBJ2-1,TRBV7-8,ASSLVLSGAYNEQF
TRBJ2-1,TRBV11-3,ASSLDLGQGDEQF
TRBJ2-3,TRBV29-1,SVDQGGGTDTQY
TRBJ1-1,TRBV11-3,ASRIRGPRTEAF
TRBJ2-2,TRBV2,ASSWDRSTGELF
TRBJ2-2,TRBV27,ARRRGAGGGTGELF
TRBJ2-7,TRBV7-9,ASSLGPESRYEQY
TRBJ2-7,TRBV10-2,ASSEPSGYEQY
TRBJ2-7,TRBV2,ASSRGPYEQY
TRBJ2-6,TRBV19,ASSRNGQGAMSGANVLT
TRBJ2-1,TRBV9,ASSRFREVDNEQF
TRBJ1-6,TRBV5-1,ASSHSVGTYNSPLH
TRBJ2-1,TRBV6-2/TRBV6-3,ASSYSGQGVSDEQF
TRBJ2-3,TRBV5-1,ASSLSGQNSDTQY
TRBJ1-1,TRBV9,ASSVAVGVSEAF
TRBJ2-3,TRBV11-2,ASSLPGLAGAFNTQY
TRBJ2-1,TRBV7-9,ASRPGGRGLGSYNEQF
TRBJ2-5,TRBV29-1,SVGQGAETQY
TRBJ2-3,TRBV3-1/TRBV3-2,ASSRTTSGGGTDTQY
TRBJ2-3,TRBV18,ASSPLQVGIGTDTQY
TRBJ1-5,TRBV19,ASSPGRRRGKGWSQPQH
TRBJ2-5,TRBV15,ATSKDRGSETQY
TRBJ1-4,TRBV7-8,ASSSTGGSGEKLF
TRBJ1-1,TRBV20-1,SASHGTEAF
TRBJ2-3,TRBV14,ASSLLPSTDTQY
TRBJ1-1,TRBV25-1,ASSKLGVGTEAF
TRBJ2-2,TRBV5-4,ASSGGTGVRF
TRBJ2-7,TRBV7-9,ASSLGQGAYEQY
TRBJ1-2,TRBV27,ASSLSADNYGYT
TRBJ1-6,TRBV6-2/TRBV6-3,ASSYGQSSPLH
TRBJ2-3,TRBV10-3,AIWGGAGDTQY
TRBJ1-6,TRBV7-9,ASSDRGRSYNSPLH
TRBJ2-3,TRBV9,ASSPRAGGPDTQY
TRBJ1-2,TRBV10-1,ASRTCRGRGDYGYT
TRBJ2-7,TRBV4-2,ASSQDLRDRSEQY
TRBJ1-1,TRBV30,AWSAGWDRGLVEAF